The T cell receptor beta chain described here comes from a study of blood T cell repertoires in COVID-19. About the research overall: Whether acute or convalescent, the COVID-19 samples came from the United States, Italy and Spain. In each case, the material was cDNA or gDNA derived from T cells, B-cell-depleted T cells, or PBMCs.

It was during active infection that Seattle patients were enrolled and then longitudinally followed. Trimming left V 4 bases short and J 7 bases short, with 12 bases between. The CDR3 consists of 14 residues. Germline CDR1 reads SGHRS; CDR2 reads YFSETQ. In the original analysis: Estimated nucleated cell counts came from reference gene primer amplification. Method: immunoSEQ multiplex PCR; TCRdb's copy keeps in-frame clones and lacks some. That table furnishes V, J and clone size, whereas the DNA furnished D and trimming. The sample contains approximately 180,000 clones, roughly four fifths of which appear only once.

This clonotype originated in a woman at least 80 years old with COVID-19, enrolled during active disease. The chain links TRBV5-1 to TRBJ1-6, with D hard to call. Sequenced material: peripheral blood. The DNA for the CDR3 is TGCGCCAGCAGCGTCCGGGTCTCCAATTCACCCCTCCACTTT. This codes for CASSVRVSNSPLHF.